The 25 T cell receptor beta chains presented below share a single source sample, sequenced in a study of blood T cell repertoires in COVID-19. Method: immunoSEQ multiplex PCR; TCRdb's copy keeps in-frame clones and lacks some. The sample carries 150,000 to 200,000 clones, about four fifths recorded once. Sequenced sample: peripheral blood. The receptor source for this set is a woman in her fifties or sixties with COVID-19, enrolled during active disease.

The chain carries TRBV5-6 and TRBJ2-1; TRBD2 aligns across 8 bases. The germline gives CDR1 SGHDT, CDR2 YYEEEE. The trim removed 5 bases at V and 4 bases at J, leaving 11 bases unmatched. The CDR3 is 16 residues long. CDR3 sequence (DNA): TGTGCCAGCAGTTTCCGGGGACTAGGTGGTTACAATGAGCAGTTCTTC. Amino acid sequence: CASSFRGLGGYNEQFF. The full variable domain, with the rest looked up from reference TRBV5-6 and TRBJ2-1, is DAGVTQSPTHLIKTRGQQVTLRCSPKSGHDTVSWYQQALGQGPQFIFQYYEEEERQRGNFPDRFSGHQFPNYSSELNVNALLLGDSALYLCASSFRGLGGYNEQFFGPGTRLTVL.

The chain recombines TRBV14 with TRBJ1-2, with D possibly matching TRBD1 (6 bases). CDR1 is SGHDN and CDR2 is FVKESK in the germline V gene. This CDR3 region has 15 residues. V was clipped by 0 bases and J by 3 bases, with 11 bases between them. CDR3 nucleotides: TGTGCCAGCAGCCAAGATATAAACAGGGACTATGGCTACACCTTC. Amino acids: CASSQDINRDYGYTF.

This clone was detected a few times. The chain recombines TRBV7-2 with TRBJ2-1; D perhaps matches TRBD2 (6 bases). CDR1 and CDR2 from the germline V gene are SGHTA and FQGNSA. The CDR3 covers 15 residues. V was pared by 1 base and J by 7 bases, with 14 bases between. CDR3 DNA: TGTGCCAGCAGCTTAGTCGCGGAGGGGTGGAATGAGCAGTTCTTC. This translates into CASSLVAEGWNEQFF.

The rearrangement links TRBV4-1 to TRBJ2-3; 12 nucleotides align to TRBD1. J gave up 3 bases and V 3 bases, and 7 bases lay outside the gene matches. Germline V gives CDR1 MGHRA, CDR2 YSYEKL. This CDR3 has 17 residues. CDR3 residues: CASSHPGDRGQTDTQYF. The CDR3 DNA reads as TGCGCCAGCAGCCACCCGGGGGACAGGGGGCAAACAGATACGCAGTATTTT.

This clone was picked up a small number of times. V is TRBV18 and J is TRBJ2-2, with D possibly TRBD1 on 6 matching bases. The germline V gene encodes CDR1 KGHSH and CDR2 LQKENI. Between the trimmed V and J ends, which lost 8 bases and 2 bases, there was a span of 15 bases. The CDR3 spans 15 residues. In DNA, the CDR3 is TGTGCCAGCGCACAAGGACAGACAAACACCGGGGAGCTGTTTTTT. Amino acid sequence: CASAQGQTNTGELFF. The complete variable domain, with remaining parts taken from reference TRBV18 and TRBJ2-2, reads NAGVMQNPRHLVRRRGQEARLRCSPMKGHSHVYWYRQLPEEGLKFMVYLQKENIIDESGMPKERFSAEFPKEGPSILRIQQVVRGDSAAYFCASAQGQTNTGELFFGEGSRLTVL.

This CDR3 reads CASSPPLDRGYNEQFF. DNA of the CDR3: TGTGCCAGCAGCCCCCCGTTGGACAGGGGTTACAATGAGCAGTTCTTC. The chain links TRBV7-9 to TRBJ2-1; 9 bases agree with TRBD1. CDR1 is SEHNR, CDR2 FQNEAQ, per germline (reference sequence). This CDR3 comprises 16 residues. V was pared by 5 bases and J by 4 bases, with 9 bases of the junction left unmatched.

The chain carries TRBV5-1 and TRBJ2-6; the D gene is possibly TRBD2 (5 bases). This CDR3 contains 18 residues. Deletions cut 0 bases from V and 0 bases from J, with 13 bases between. CDR1 and CDR2 (germline): SGHRS, YFSETQ. The CDR3 sequence is CASSLVGGPSSGANVLTF. The CDR3 nucleotides are TGCGCCAGCAGCTTGGTTGGAGGACCAAGCTCTGGGGCCAACGTCCTGACTTTC.

The count of this clone is one. This chain joins TRBV7-9 and TRBJ2-7, with 8 bases identical to TRBD2. The CDR3 has 13 residues. The germline CDR1 and CDR2 sequences are SEHNR and FQNEAQ (reference sequence). V shed 3 bases and J 3 bases; nucleotides not matched to a gene: 1. Here the CDR3 DNA reads TGTGCCAGCAGCTTGGGACTAGACTACGAGCAGTACTTC. Amino acid sequence: CASSLGLDYEQYF.

The chain has TRBV6-5 and TRBJ1-6, with TRBD1 as a possible D gene (5 bases). This CDR3 has 12 amino acids. The germline CDR1 and CDR2 sequences are MNHEY and SVGAGI. With 6 bases removed from V and 8 bases from J, the gap between germline ends came to 8 bases. This chain's CDR3 is CASRAGYSPLHF. CDR3 sequence (DNA): TGTGCCAGCAGAGCAGGGTATTCACCCCTCCACTTT.

V usage is TRBV28 and J usage is TRBJ1-2; 12 nucleotides agree with TRBD1. CDR1 is MDHEN and CDR2 is SYDVKM in the germline V gene. Losses at the gene ends were 5 bases for V and 8 bases for J; bases not matched to a gene: 9. The CDR3 covers 15 residues. The CDR3 loop is CASSRGGTGGEGYTF. As DNA, the CDR3 is TGTGCCAGCAGTCGAGGCGGGACAGGGGGCGAGGGCTACACCTTC.

This chain joins TRBV18 and TRBJ2-2; TRBD2 aligns across 7 bases. The CDR3 length is 15 residues. Germline-derived CDR1 and CDR2 are KGHSH and LQKENI. V lost 3 bases, J lost 6 bases, and 7 bases stayed unmatched. The CDR3 spells CASSPLDRGAGELFF. The DNA for the CDR3 is TGTGCCAGCTCACCCCTCGACCGGGGGGCCGGGGAGCTGTTTTTT.

The V and J genes are TRBV24-1 and TRBJ2-6; TRBD2 aligns across 8 bases. Losses at the gene ends were 3 bases for V and 0 bases for J; bases not matched to a gene: 12. Germline V gene lookup returns CDR1 KGHDR and CDR2 SFDVKD. The length of the CDR3 is 20 residues. CDR3 bases: TGTGCCACCAGTGATGGGGACCGGGGGGGAATCGGCTCTGGGGCCAACGTCCTGACTTTC. Translated, it gives CATSDGDRGGIGSGANVLTF.

The sample holds one count of this clone. This chain links TRBV5-1 with TRBJ2-3, with TRBD2 as a possible D gene (5 bases). Deletions cut 2 bases from V and 5 bases from J, with 15 bases between. Germline CDR1 is SGHRS and CDR2 is YFSETQ. This CDR3 is built from 15 residues. The CDR3 sequence: CASSLGPPGKDTQYF. CDR3 DNA sequence: TGCGCCAGCAGCTTAGGGCCCCCGGGGAAAGATACGCAGTATTTT.

V usage is TRBV6-1 and J usage is TRBJ1-3; D not certain. The germline V gene encodes CDR1 MNHNS and CDR2 SASEGT. The CDR3 runs to 15 residues. V was cut by 3 bases and J by 0 bases, with 9 bases left in between. The CDR3 loop is CASSDQRHSGNTIYF. CDR3 in DNA: TGTGCCAGCAGTGATCAGAGGCACTCTGGAAACACCATATATTTT.

A single count supports this clone. The chain is built from TRBV6-4 and TRBJ2-1; 10 bases map to TRBD2. The CDR3 runs 15 residues. Germline CDR1 MRHNA, CDR2 SNTAGT. Germline trimming cut 0 bases from V and 5 bases from J; bases unmatched to any gene: 1. The CDR3 DNA follows: TGTGCCAGCAGTGACTCAGCGGGGGGGAACAATGAGCAGTTCTTC. It yields the protein CASSDSAGGNNEQFF.

The chain is built from TRBV11-3 and TRBJ2-5; D is undetermined. Trimming pared 4 bases from V and 2 bases from J, leaving 11 bases between. CDR1 SGHNT and CDR2 YENEEA come from the germline V gene. CDR3 size: 14 residues. CDR3 bases: TGTGCCAGCAGCTCTCGACTCGAACAAGAGACCCAGTACTTC. It is translated as CASSSRLEQETQYF.

The chain carries TRBV12-5 and TRBJ2-2, with a possible D match to TRBD1 (6 bases). Trimming took 0 bases from V and 1 from J, leaving 12 bases between them. The CDR3 has 17 residues. CDR1 is LGHNT and CDR2 is FRNRAP in the germline V gene. CDR3 amino acids: CASGLVRDRWNTGELFF. The CDR3 region has the DNA TGTGCTAGTGGTTTGGTAAGAGACAGGTGGAACACCGGGGAGCTGTTTTTT.

This chain connects TRBV2 to TRBJ2-7; 11 nucleotides align to TRBD2. The germline V gene has CDR1 SNHLY and CDR2 FYNNEI. J lost 6 bases, V lost 5 bases, and 9 bases had no gene match. The CDR3 has 15 amino acids. The CDR3 DNA sequence: TGTGCCAGCAGTCGCCGACTAGCGGGATCGGGCGAGCAGTACTTC. Translation gives CASSRRLAGSGEQYF.

This sequence joins TRBV10-1 and TRBJ1-6; tentatively, D is TRBD1 (5 bases). V lost 4 bases to trimming and J lost 8 bases, with 12 bases between them. The CDR3 consists of 14 residues. CDR1 is WNHNN, CDR2 SYGVQD, per germline (reference sequence). The CDR3 loop reads CASSAQGRDSPLHF. The CDR3 coding sequence is TGCGCCAGCAGTGCCCAGGGTCGGGATTCACCCCTCCACTTT.

V gene TRBV27 combines with J gene TRBJ1-1; 11 bases are shared with TRBD1. The CDR3 has 15 amino acids. V lost 2 bases and J lost 4; bases outside the gene matches: 3. Germline loops: CDR1 MNHEY, CDR2 SMNVEV (reference sequence). CDR3 residues: CASSLRTGGITEAFF. As DNA, the CDR3 is TGTGCCAGCAGTTTAAGGACAGGGGGCATCACTGAAGCTTTCTTT.

The genes are TRBV28 and TRBJ1-2, with TRBD1 identical over 9 bases. Germline values: CDR1 MDHEN, CDR2 SYDVKM. This CDR3 has 16 amino acids. J gave up 1 base and V 3 bases, and 6 bases lay outside the gene matches. CDR3 residues: CASSFAGTGINYGYTF. The CDR3 nucleotides are TGTGCCAGCAGTTTTGCCGGGACAGGGATTAACTATGGCTACACCTTC.

The chain is built from TRBV10-3 and TRBJ2-7; 11 positions match TRBD2. The CDR3 covers 16 residues. Germline V lookup: CDR1 ENHRY, CDR2 SYGVKD. The V gene end was trimmed by 0 bases and the J gene end by 4 bases; junction bases not matched to a gene: 5. The CDR3 loop reads CAISESSGLADYEQYF. The CDR3, as DNA: TGTGCCATCAGTGAGTCGTCGGGACTAGCGGATTACGAGCAGTACTTC.

J is TRBJ1-4 and V is TRBV6-1; 8 positions match TRBD1. The CDR3 totals 15 residues. J gave up 6 bases and V 3 bases, and 6 bases lay outside the gene matches. Per the germline V gene, CDR1 is MNHNS and CDR2 is SASEGT. The CDR3 loop reads CASSDQGALDEKLFF. DNA for the CDR3: TGTGCCAGCAGTGATCAGGGGGCGCTTGATGAAAAACTGTTTTTT.

This clone was detected only once. The V call is TRBV19, the J call TRBJ1-1; TRBD1 might be the D (6 bases). In germline, CDR1 is LNHDA, CDR2 SQIVND (reference sequence). V lost 5 bases, J lost 1 base, and 14 bases lay in between. This CDR3 spans 15 amino acids. CDR3 loop: CASSPRQAGNTEAFF. The CDR3 DNA sequence: TGTGCCAGTAGTCCGCGACAGGCGGGGAACACTGAAGCTTTCTTT.

The gene calls are TRBV5-4 and TRBJ1-4; D not resolved. V was clipped by 4 bases and J by 3 bases, with 13 bases between them. The CDR3 is 15 residues long. Per germline, CDR1 SGHNT and CDR2 YYREEE (reference sequence). The CDR3 protein is CASSAMGVANEKLFF. The CDR3, as DNA: TGTGCCAGCAGCGCCATGGGAGTGGCTAATGAAAAACTGTTTTTT.